These 29 T cell receptor beta chains share one sample of origin, sequenced in a study of blood T cell repertoires in COVID-19. Sequencing used immunoSEQ multiplex PCR; TCRdb keeps in-frame clones, though not all of them. The repertoire consists of around 300,000 clones, with roughly nine tenths occurring once and the leading ten covering under 3.5%. The sample comprised PBMCs or T cells enriched from blood (not recorded which). These receptors were obtained from a woman aged 50 to 60 who had recovered from COVID-19.

The chain is built from TRBV19 and TRBJ2-1, with 13 bases matching TRBD2. V trimming: 6 bases; J trimming: 6 bases; junction bases outside the gene matches: 5. Per germline, CDR1 LNHDA and CDR2 SQIVND (reference sequence). The CDR3 sequence is 15 residues long. Here the CDR3 reads CASRTSGRFGNEQFF. As DNA, the CDR3 is TGTGCCAGTAGGACTAGCGGGAGGTTCGGCAATGAGCAGTTCTTC.

This clone was seen a handful of times. The rearrangement joins TRBV7-3 to TRBJ1-4; maybe TRBD1 (6 bases). CDR1 is SGHTA, CDR2 FQGTGA, per germline. CDR3 length equals 19 residues. The V end lost 2 bases, the J end lost 8 bases, and 27 bases lay between the germline ends. CDR3 DNA: TGTGCCAGCAGCTTACGCCCGTTACGAGTTGAGGGGGAAGGCGAAAAACTGTTTTTT. Translated: CASSLRPLRVEGEGEKLFF.

The chain carries TRBV7-2 and TRBJ2-5; TRBD1 matches 9 bases. The germline gives CDR1 SGHTA, CDR2 FQGNSA. Unmatched junction bases numbered 8, after V lost 5 bases and J lost 4 bases. CDR3 length: 15 amino acids. The CDR3 is CASSPNPGQGETQYF. The CDR3 coding sequence is TGTGCCAGCAGCCCAAATCCGGGACAGGGAGAGACCCAGTACTTC.

This rearrangement joins TRBV7-2 to TRBJ2-7; no reliable D call. Germline-derived CDR1 and CDR2 are SGHTA and FQGNSA. V lost 5 bases and J lost 0, with 8 bases in between. This CDR3 contains 13 residues. CDR3 loop: CASSPSPSYEQYF. DNA for the CDR3: TGTGCCAGCAGCCCCAGTCCCTCCTACGAGCAGTACTTC.

The rearrangement links TRBV9 to TRBJ2-6, with D possibly being TRBD1 (6 bases). V shed 0 bases and J shed 4 bases, with 14 bases lying between them. CDR3 length: 17 residues. Germline V gives CDR1 SGDLS, CDR2 YYNGEE. CDR3 protein: CASSVEGVKSGANVLTF. The CDR3 nucleotides are TGTGCCAGCAGCGTAGAGGGGGTAAAGTCCGGGGCCAACGTCCTGACTTTC.

The CDR3 region is CASSLRGQNTEAFF. The CDR3 DNA reads as TGCGCCAGCAGCCTAAGGGGGCAGAACACTGAAGCTTTCTTT. The chain couples TRBV4-1 to TRBJ1-1, with 7 bases identical to TRBD1. With 4 bases clipped from V and 1 base from J, the junction kept 3 bases outside the gene matches. Germline-derived CDR1 and CDR2 are MGHRA and YSYEKL. The CDR3 runs to 14 residues.

The CDR3 reads CASNAPGLPPGTGELFF. CDR3 coding DNA: TGTGCCAGCAACGCGCCGGGGTTACCTCCGGGGACCGGGGAGCTGTTTTTT. The chain recombines TRBV28 with TRBJ2-2; TRBD2 is a possible D gene (5 bases). V was cut by 7 bases and J by 5 bases, with 23 bases left in between. Per germline, CDR1 MDHEN and CDR2 SYDVKM. The CDR3 spans 17 residues.

The V and J genes are TRBV5-8 and TRBJ2-7; D unclear. CDR3 length: 13 residues. The germline V gene has CDR1 SGHTS and CDR2 YDEGEE. V was clipped by 6 bases and J by 2 bases, with 12 bases between them. The DNA for the CDR3 is TGTGCCAGCAAGGTCGGAACTACCTACGAGCAGTACTTC. Residues: CASKVGTTYEQYF.

The CDR3 nucleotides read TGTGCCAGCAGTTTGCTCCCTGGCGGGATGAACACTGAAGCTTTCTTT. The encoded protein is CASSLLPGGMNTEAFF. This chain joins TRBV7-6 and TRBJ1-1; D not certain. The CDR3 covers 16 residues. Looked up from germline, CDR1 is SGHVS and CDR2 is FNYEAQ. Trimming shortened V by 6 bases and J by 0 bases, and 17 bases separated the two germline ends.

The chain links TRBV28 to TRBJ2-2, with D tentatively TRBD1 (6 bases). This CDR3 spans 15 amino acids. The germline V gene has CDR1 MDHEN and CDR2 SYDVKM. V was clipped by 7 bases and J by 1 base, with 13 bases between them. The CDR3 region is CASMRGGQNTGELFF. The CDR3 coding sequence is TGTGCCAGCATGCGTGGGGGACAGAACACCGGGGAGCTGTTTTTT.

The chain is built from TRBV28 and TRBJ1-5; 9 bases map to TRBD1. The CDR3 loop spans 15 amino acids. J lost 7 bases, V lost 5 bases, and 9 bases had no gene match. From germline, CDR1 is MDHEN and CDR2 SYDVKM. The CDR3 DNA reads TGTGCCAGCAGTGCGGGTGGGACAGGGTGGCAGCCCCAGCATTTT. Encoded protein: CASSAGGTGWQPQHF.

The chain employs TRBV19 and TRBJ2-7; 8 bases align to TRBD2. This CDR3 has 13 residues. The V gene end was trimmed by 7 bases and the J gene end by 5 bases; junction bases not matched to a gene: 7. Germline V gene lookup returns CDR1 LNHDA and CDR2 SQIVND (reference sequence). For the CDR3, the DNA is TGTGCCAGTAAGTCATTGCGGGAGGACGAGCAGTACTTC. The encoded protein is CASKSLREDEQYF.

V usage is TRBV18 and J usage is TRBJ1-1, with a possible D match to TRBD1 (6 bases). V was shortened by 4 bases and J by 5 bases, with 11 bases between the two germline ends. The CDR3 consists of 13 residues. The V gene's germline CDR1 is KGHSH and CDR2 LQKENI. The CDR3, as DNA: TGTGCCAGCTCACTAGGGGGAATGACTGAAGCTTTCTTT. Translation: CASSLGGMTEAFF.

The chain combines TRBV4-1 with TRBJ1-2; TRBD1 might be the D (6 bases). Germline V gives CDR1 MGHRA, CDR2 YSYEKL. V was pared by 4 bases and J by 2 bases, with 17 bases between. This CDR3 region has 16 residues. The CDR3 here is CASSLSWGQENYGYTF. CDR3 nucleotides: TGCGCCAGCAGCCTAAGTTGGGGACAAGAAAACTATGGCTACACCTTC.

The chain recombines TRBV16 with TRBJ1-2, with no clear D. Germline assignment: CDR1 KGHSY and CDR2 FQNENV. The CDR3 runs to 15 residues. V shed 0 bases and J shed 4 bases, with 12 bases lying between them. The DNA of the CDR3 is TGTGCCAGCAGCCAATCTCGTCAGTCCCCCTATGGCTACACCTTC. Translated: CASSQSRQSPYGYTF.

V is TRBV6-1 and J is TRBJ1-6; weak D call: TRBD1 (5 bases). The V gene's germline CDR1 is MNHNS and CDR2 SASEGT. V lost 2 bases and J 1 base, leaving 12 bases between the germline ends. The CDR3 has 17 amino acids. Here the CDR3 DNA reads TGTGCCAGCAGTGAATTAGACAGCCGATCCTATAATTCACCCCTCCACTTT. Translating gives CASSELDSRSYNSPLHF.

The chain combines TRBV30 with TRBJ1-1; no reliable D call. With 0 bases removed from V and 4 bases from J, the gap between germline ends came to 9 bases. This CDR3 is 13 amino acids long. The germline V gene encodes CDR1 GTSNPN and CDR2 SVGIG (reference sequence). The CDR3 nucleotides are TGTGCCTGGAGTGTACAGTCAGGCACTGAAGCTTTCTTT. Translation gives CAWSVQSGTEAFF.

The rearrangement uses TRBV10-2 and TRBJ2-1; TRBD2 aligns across 10 bases. Germline loops: CDR1 WSHSY, CDR2 SAAADI. CDR3 length: 14 amino acids. J lost 9 bases, V lost 7 bases, and 9 bases had no gene match. The chain's CDR3 is CASKESGRAFEQFF. The CDR3 DNA is TGCGCCAGCAAGGAGAGCGGGAGGGCCTTTGAGCAGTTCTTC.

J is TRBJ2-3 and V is TRBV4-3; 7 bases agree with TRBD2. Unmatched junction bases numbered 14, after V lost 11 bases and J lost 3 bases. CDR1 and CDR2 (germline): LGHNA, YSLEER. The CDR3 extends over 15 amino acids. The chain's CDR3 is CADMGTGGKTDTQYF. As DNA, the CDR3 is TGCGCCGATATGGGGACGGGAGGAAAAACAGATACGCAGTATTTT.

This clone appeared once. The chain couples TRBV19 to TRBJ2-7; D gene ambiguous. Germline V gene lookup returns CDR1 LNHDA and CDR2 SQIVND (reference sequence). The CDR3 extends over 13 amino acids. Trimming removed 5 bases at V and 1 base at J, with 9 bases between. The chain's CDR3 is CASSFEVSYEQYF. CDR3 nucleotides: TGTGCCAGTAGTTTTGAGGTTTCCTACGAGCAGTACTTC.

The rearrangement links TRBV11-2 to TRBJ1-4; 7 bases fit TRBD1. The CDR3 length is 15 residues. Unmatched junction bases numbered 12, after V lost 6 bases and J lost 8 bases. Germline V gene sequence: CDR1 SGHAT, CDR2 FQNNGV. The CDR3, as DNA: TGTGCCAGCAGATCACAAGGGGACAGTCCAGAAAAACTGTTTTTT. Protein sequence: CASRSQGDSPEKLFF.

The gene calls are TRBV28 and TRBJ2-7; 8 positions agree with TRBD2. Germline CDR1 and CDR2: MDHEN and SYDVKM. The CDR3 runs 16 residues. Germline trimming cut 2 bases from V and 4 bases from J; bases unmatched to any gene: 10. The CDR3 here is CASSLIGTSILYEQYF. The CDR3 DNA reads as TGTGCCAGCAGTTTAATCGGGACTAGTATTTTGTACGAGCAGTACTTC.

This clone has only a few counts. CDR3 sequence: CASTTSGGIQPQHF. The CDR3 bases are TGTGCCAGTACCACAAGCGGGGGTATTCAGCCCCAGCATTTT. The V and J genes are TRBV19 and TRBJ1-5, with a weak D call TRBD1 (5 bases). V was clipped by 7 bases and J by 6 bases, with 16 bases between them. The germline gives CDR1 LNHDA, CDR2 SQIVND (reference sequence). This CDR3 has 14 residues.

The chain joins TRBV5-1 to TRBJ1-4; 8 bases map to TRBD1. Trimming cost V 3 bases and J 6 bases; bases outside gene matches: 7. From germline, CDR1 is SGHRS and CDR2 YFSETQ. The length of the CDR3 is 15 residues. The CDR3 region has the DNA TGCGCCAGCAGCTCGGGGGACAGGAAGTATGAAAAACTGTTTTTT. It encodes CASSSGDRKYEKLFF. Full variable domain (rest looked up from reference TRBV5-1 and TRBJ1-4): KAGVTQTPRYLIKTRGQQVTLSCSPISGHRSVSWYQQTPGQGLQFLFEYFSETQRNKGNFPGRFSGRQFSNSRSEMNVSTLELGDSALYLCASSSGDRKYEKLFFGSGTQLSVL.

The V and J genes are TRBV3-1 (or the pseudogene TRBV3-2) and TRBJ2-7, with a weak D call TRBD2 (6 bases). V was clipped by 4 bases and J by 0 bases, with 10 bases between them. Germline V gives CDR1 LGHDT, CDR2 YNNKEL (reference sequence). The CDR3 totals 14 residues. CDR3 loop: CASSLTRASYEQYF. DNA of the CDR3: TGTGCCAGCAGCCTGACTAGAGCCTCCTACGAGCAGTACTTC.

V is TRBV5-4 and J is TRBJ2-3; 9 nucleotides align to TRBD2. The V segment lost 0 bases and the J segment 3 bases; nucleotides outside the gene matches: 14. The CDR3 is 19 residues long. In germline, CDR1 is SGHNT, CDR2 YYREEE (reference sequence). The CDR3 spells CASSLALLAGAQRTDTQYF. DNA for the CDR3: TGTGCCAGCAGCTTGGCCTTACTAGCGGGCGCGCAAAGGACAGATACGCAGTATTTT. The variable domain in full, with the rest retrieved from reference TRBV5-4 and TRBJ2-3, is ETGVTQSPTHLIKTRGQQVTLRCSSQSGHNTVSWYQQALGQGPQFIFQYYREEENGRGNFPPRFSGLQFPNYSSELNVNALELDDSALYLCASSLALLAGAQRTDTQYFGPGTRLTVL.

The V call is TRBV24-1, the J call TRBJ1-5, with D perhaps matching TRBD1 (6 bases). V lost 9 bases and J lost 0, with 14 bases in between. Germline V gene lookup returns CDR1 KGHDR and CDR2 SFDVKD. The CDR3 has 15 amino acids. CDR3 in DNA: TGTGCCACCGGGGGGGCCGAATATAGCAATCAGCCCCAGCATTTT. Translation: CATGGAEYSNQPQHF.

This clone appeared a single time. The chain links TRBV27 to TRBJ2-3, with 8 positions matching TRBD2. Germline V lookup: CDR1 MNHEY, CDR2 SMNVEV (reference sequence). This CDR3 is 16 amino acids long. With 7 bases clipped from V and 6 bases from J, the junction kept 15 bases outside the gene matches. The CDR3 DNA sequence: TGTGCCAGCACCTCGGGAGGGGCGGGGGATGGGGATACGCAGTATTTT. As protein: CASTSGGAGDGDTQYF.

The rearrangement links TRBV15 to TRBJ2-7, with a possible D match to TRBD1 (6 bases). Between the trimmed V and J ends, which lost 2 bases and 2 bases, there was a span of 13 bases. Germline lookup yields CDR1 LNHNV and CDR2 YYDKDF (reference sequence). The CDR3 has 15 residues. CDR3 nucleotide sequence: TGTGCCACCAGCAGAACAATACAGGGTACCTACGAGCAGTACTTC. Amino acids: CATSRTIQGTYEQYF.